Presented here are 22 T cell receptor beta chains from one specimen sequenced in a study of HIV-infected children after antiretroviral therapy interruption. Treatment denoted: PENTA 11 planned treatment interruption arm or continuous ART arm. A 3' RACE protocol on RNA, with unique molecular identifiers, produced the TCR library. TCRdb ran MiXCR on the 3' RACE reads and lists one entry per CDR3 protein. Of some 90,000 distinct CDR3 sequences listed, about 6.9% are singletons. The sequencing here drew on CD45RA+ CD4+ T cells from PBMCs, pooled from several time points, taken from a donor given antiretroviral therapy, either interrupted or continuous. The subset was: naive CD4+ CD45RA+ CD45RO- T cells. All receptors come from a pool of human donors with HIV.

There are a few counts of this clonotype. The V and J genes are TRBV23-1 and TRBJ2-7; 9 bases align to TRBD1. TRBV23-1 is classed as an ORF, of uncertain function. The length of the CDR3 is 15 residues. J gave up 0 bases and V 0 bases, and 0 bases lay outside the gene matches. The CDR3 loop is CASSQSDRGSYEQYF. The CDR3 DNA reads TGCGCCAGCAGTCAATCGGACAGGGGCTCCTACGAGCAGTACTTC.

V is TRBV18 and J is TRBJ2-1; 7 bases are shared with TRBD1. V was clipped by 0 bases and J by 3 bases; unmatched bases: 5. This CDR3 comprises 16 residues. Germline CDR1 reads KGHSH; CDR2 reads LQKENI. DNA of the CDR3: TGTGCCAGCTCACCACCATCGGGACAGCTCTACAATGAGCAGTTCTTC. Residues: CASSPPSGQLYNEQFF.

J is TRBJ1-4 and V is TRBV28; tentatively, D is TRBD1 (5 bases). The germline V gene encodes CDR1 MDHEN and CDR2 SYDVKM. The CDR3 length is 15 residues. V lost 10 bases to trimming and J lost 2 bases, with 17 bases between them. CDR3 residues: CATWSRGSTNEKLFF. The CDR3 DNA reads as TGTGCCACTTGGTCTAGGGGATCGACTAATGAAAAACTGTTTTTT.

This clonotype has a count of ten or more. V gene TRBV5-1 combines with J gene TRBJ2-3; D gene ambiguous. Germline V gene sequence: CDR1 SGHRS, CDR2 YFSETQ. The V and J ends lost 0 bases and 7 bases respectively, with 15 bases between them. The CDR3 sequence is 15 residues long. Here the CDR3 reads CASSLDVTHGNTQYF. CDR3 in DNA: TGCGCCAGCAGCTTGGATGTGACTCACGGCAATACGCAGTATTTT.

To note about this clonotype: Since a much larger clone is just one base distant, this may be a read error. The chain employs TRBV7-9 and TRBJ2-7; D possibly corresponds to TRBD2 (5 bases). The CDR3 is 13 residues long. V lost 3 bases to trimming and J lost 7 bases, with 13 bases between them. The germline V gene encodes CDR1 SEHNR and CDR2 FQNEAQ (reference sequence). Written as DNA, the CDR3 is TGTGCCAGCAGCTTTATTAGCGTCGATGAGCAGTACTTC. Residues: CASSFISVDEQYF.

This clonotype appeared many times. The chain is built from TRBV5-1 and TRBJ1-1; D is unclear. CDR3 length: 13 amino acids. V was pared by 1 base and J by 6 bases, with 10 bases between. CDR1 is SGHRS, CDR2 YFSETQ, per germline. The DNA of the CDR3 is TGCGCCAGCAGCTTGATGGGTTCCGCTGAAGCTTTCTTT. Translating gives CASSLMGSAEAFF.

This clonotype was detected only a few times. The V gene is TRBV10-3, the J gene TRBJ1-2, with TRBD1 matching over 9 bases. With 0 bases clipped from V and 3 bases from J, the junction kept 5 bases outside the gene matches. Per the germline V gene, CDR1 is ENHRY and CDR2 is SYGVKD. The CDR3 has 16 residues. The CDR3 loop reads CAISESWDRDDYGYTF. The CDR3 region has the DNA TGTGCCATCAGTGAGTCGTGGGACAGGGACGACTATGGCTACACCTTC.

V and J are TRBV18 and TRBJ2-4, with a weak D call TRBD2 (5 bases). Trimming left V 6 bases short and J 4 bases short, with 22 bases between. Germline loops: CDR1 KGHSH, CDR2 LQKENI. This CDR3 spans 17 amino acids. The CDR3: CASSPKEVSWGKNIQYF. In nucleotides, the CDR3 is TGTGCCAGCTCCCCCAAGGAGGTCAGCTGGGGAAAAAACATTCAGTACTTC.

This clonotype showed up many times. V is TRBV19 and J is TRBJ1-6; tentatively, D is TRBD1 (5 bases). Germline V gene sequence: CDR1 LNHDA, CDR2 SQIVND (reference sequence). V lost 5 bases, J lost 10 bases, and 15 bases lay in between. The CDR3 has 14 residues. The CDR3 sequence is CASSPRDGGSPLHF. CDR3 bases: TGTGCCAGTAGTCCCCGGGACGGGGGATCACCCCTCCACTTT.

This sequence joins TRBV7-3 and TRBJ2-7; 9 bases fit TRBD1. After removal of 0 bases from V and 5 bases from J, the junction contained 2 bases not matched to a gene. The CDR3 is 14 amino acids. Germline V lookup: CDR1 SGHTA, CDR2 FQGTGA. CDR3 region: CASSLTWTGDEQYF. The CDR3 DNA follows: TGTGCCAGCAGCTTAACGTGGACAGGGGACGAGCAGTACTTC. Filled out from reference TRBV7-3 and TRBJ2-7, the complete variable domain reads GAGVSQTPSNKVTEKGKYVELRCDPISGHTALYWYRQSLGQGPEFLIYFQGTGAADDSGLPNDRFFAVRPEGSVSTLKIQRTERGDSAVYLCASSLTWTGDEQYFGPGTRLTVT.

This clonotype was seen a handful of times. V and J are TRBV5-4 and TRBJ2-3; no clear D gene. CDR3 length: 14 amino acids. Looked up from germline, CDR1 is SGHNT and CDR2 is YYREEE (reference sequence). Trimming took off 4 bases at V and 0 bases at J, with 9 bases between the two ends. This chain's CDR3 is CASSQEQSTDTQYF. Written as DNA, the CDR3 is TGTGCCAGCAGCCAAGAACAGAGCACAGATACGCAGTATTTT.

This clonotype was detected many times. CDR3 DNA: TGTGCCAGCAGTTCCATTGGACAGGCCCAGCATTTT. Protein: CASSSIGQAQHF. The chain couples TRBV28 to TRBJ1-5; 7 bases align to TRBD1. The V segment lost 4 bases and the J segment 11 bases; nucleotides outside the gene matches: 5. The CDR3 has 12 amino acids. Germline V lookup: CDR1 MDHEN, CDR2 SYDVKM.

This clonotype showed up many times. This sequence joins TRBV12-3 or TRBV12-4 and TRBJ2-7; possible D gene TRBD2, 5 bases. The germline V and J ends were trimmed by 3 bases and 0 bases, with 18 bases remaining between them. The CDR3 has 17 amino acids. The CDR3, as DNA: TGTGCCAGCAGTTTGCAGGACCGGGGAGCCCTCTCCTACGAGCAGTACTTC. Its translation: CASSLQDRGALSYEQYF.

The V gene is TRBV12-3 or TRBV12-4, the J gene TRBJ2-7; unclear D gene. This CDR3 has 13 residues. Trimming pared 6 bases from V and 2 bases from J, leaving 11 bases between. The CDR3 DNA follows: TGTGCCAGCAGCCACGGGCTTACCTACGAGCAGTACTTC. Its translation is CASSHGLTYEQYF.

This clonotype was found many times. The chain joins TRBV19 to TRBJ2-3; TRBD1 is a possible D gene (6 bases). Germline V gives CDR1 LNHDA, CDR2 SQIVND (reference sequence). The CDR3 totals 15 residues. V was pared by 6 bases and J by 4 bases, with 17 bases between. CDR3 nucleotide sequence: TGTGCCAGTAGGAGAGTCCAGGGGTTTGCAGATACGCAGTATTTT. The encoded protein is CASRRVQGFADTQYF.

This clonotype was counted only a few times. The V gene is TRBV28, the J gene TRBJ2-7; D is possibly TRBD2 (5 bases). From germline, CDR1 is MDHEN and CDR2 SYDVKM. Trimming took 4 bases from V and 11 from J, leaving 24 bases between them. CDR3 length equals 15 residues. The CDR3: CASSSPSERAEREYF. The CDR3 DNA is TGTGCCAGCAGTTCACCCTCCGAGAGGGCGGAGAGGGAGTACTTC. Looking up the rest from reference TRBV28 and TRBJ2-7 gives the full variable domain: DVKVTQSSRYLVKRTGEKVFLECVQDMDHENMFWYRQDPGLGLRLIYFSYDVKMKEKGDIPEGYSVSREKKERFSLILESASTNQTSMYLCASSSPSERAEREYFGPGTRLTVT.

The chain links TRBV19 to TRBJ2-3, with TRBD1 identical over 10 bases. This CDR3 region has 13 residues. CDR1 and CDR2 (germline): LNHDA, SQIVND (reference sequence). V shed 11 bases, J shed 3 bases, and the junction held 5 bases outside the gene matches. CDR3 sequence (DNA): TGTGCCGTCCGGGACAGGGGTACAGATACGCAGTATTTT. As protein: CAVRDRGTDTQYF.

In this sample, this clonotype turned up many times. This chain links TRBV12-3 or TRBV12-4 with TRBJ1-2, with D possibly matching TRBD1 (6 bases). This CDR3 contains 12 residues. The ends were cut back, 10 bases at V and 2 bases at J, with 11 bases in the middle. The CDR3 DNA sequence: TGTGCCACCGAGGGGGGGAACTATGGCTACACCTTC. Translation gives CATEGGNYGYTF.

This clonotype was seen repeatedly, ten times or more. The CDR3, as DNA: TGTGCCAGCAGACGATCGACAGGGTTCCACGAGCAGTACTTC. Translated, it gives CASRRSTGFHEQYF. The chain is built from TRBV6-5 and TRBJ2-7; 7 bases map to TRBD1. CDR1 MNHEY and CDR2 SVGAGI come from the germline V gene. This CDR3 has 14 residues. J lost 5 bases, V lost 6 bases, and 10 bases had no gene match.

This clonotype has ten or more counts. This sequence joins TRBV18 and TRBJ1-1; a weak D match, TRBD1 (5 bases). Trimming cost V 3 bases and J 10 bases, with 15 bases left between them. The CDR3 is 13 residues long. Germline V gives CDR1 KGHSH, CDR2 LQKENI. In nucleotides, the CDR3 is TGTGCCAGCTCACCTCTTGAAGGGGAAGGAGCTTTCTTT. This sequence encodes CASSPLEGEGAFF. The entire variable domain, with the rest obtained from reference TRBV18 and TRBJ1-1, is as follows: NAGVMQNPRHLVRRRGQEARLRCSPMKGHSHVYWYRQLPEEGLKFMVYLQKENIIDESGMPKERFSAEFPKEGPSILRIQQVVRGDSAAYFCASSPLEGEGAFFGQGTRLTVV.

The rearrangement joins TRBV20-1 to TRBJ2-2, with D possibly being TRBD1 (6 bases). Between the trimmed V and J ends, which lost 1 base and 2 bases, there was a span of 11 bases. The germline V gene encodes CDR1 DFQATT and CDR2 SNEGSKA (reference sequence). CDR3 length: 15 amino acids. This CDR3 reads CSARGWGQNTGELFF. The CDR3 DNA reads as TGCAGTGCTAGAGGGTGGGGGCAAAACACCGGGGAGCTGTTTTTT.

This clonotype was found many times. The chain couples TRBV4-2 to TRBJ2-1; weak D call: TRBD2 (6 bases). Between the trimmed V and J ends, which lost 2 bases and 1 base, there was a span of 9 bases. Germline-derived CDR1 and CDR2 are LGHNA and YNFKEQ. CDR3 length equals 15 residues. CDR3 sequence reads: CASSQRAGSYNEQFF. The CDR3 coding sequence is TGTGCCAGCAGCCAAAGGGCGGGATCCTACAATGAGCAGTTCTTC.